The source of this T cell receptor beta chain is a study of response to subunit inactivated influenza vaccine. Study-wide results and limits: The authors suggested that few new T cells are recruited per seasonal influenza vaccination.

The V gene end was trimmed by 5 bases and the J gene end by 7 bases; junction bases not matched to a gene: 16. In germline, CDR1 is MDHEN, CDR2 SYDVKM. The CDR3 extends over 17 amino acids. There are a few counts of this clonotype. Its specificity is not known. Each CDR3 protein gets one entry after TCRdb re-called the RT-PCR reads with MiXCR. The sample includes around 750,000 distinct CDR3 sequences, around 20% of them seen just once. The chain employs TRBV28 and TRBJ1-4; 7 bases are shared with TRBD1. Sequencing was performed on PBMCs from blood, taken about 5 days after vaccination. This receptor was obtained from a man between 50 and 59 years old who received an inactivated influenza vaccine. The CDR3 sequence is CASSEIRDSRLSEKLFF. For the CDR3, the DNA is TGTGCCAGCAGTGAAATCCGGGACAGCCGTTTATCTGAAAAACTGTTTTTT.